These T cell receptor beta chains were read from a single sample in a study of OX40 agonist ivuxolimab in advanced cancers. The table came from immunoSEQ multiplex PCR; TCRdb's copy has only in-frame clones and leaves some out. In the table there are roughly 100,000 clones, about nine tenths of which are singletons. This material consisted of CD4+ or CD8+ T cells sorted from blood, taken in a trial of the OX40 agonist ivuxolimab. These receptor sequences come from an adult with an advanced solid tumor such as melanoma, head and neck, liver or kidney cancer. The CDR3 runs from the conserved cysteine through the conserved F or W.

CDR3 protein: CASSRTFGGELFF
CDR3 length: 13
V gene: TRBV11-2
J gene: TRBJ2-2

CDR3 protein: CASSPGGNYYGYTF
CDR3 length: 14
V gene: TRBV11-1
J gene: TRBJ1-2

CDR3 protein: CASSFQGGNQPQHF
CDR3 length: 14
V gene: TRBV27
J gene: TRBJ1-5

CDR3 protein: CASSLWAGGKETQYF
CDR3 length: 15
V gene: TRBV5-6
J gene: TRBJ2-5

CDR3 protein: CASSYGKQGAWGYTF
CDR3 length: 15
V gene: TRBV6-5
J gene: TRBJ1-2

CDR3 protein: CASSYRDRDGYTF
CDR3 length: 13
V gene: TRBV6-9
J gene: TRBJ1-2

CDR3 protein: CASQATGGQQETQYF
CDR3 length: 15
V gene: TRBV5-1
J gene: TRBJ2-5

CDR3 protein: CATSRDPGGLRRYTF
CDR3 length: 15
V gene: TRBV15
J gene: TRBJ1-2

CDR3 protein: CAISESMSGPLYEQYF
CDR3 length: 16
V gene: TRBV10-3
J gene: TRBJ2-7

CDR3 protein: CASSQGGSGNQPQHF
CDR3 length: 15
V gene: TRBV5-1
J gene: TRBJ1-5

CDR3 protein: CASLPRAQADNSPLHF
CDR3 length: 16
V gene: TRBV11-2
J gene: TRBJ1-6

CDR3 protein: CASTLRIDQPQHF
CDR3 length: 13
V gene: TRBV7-2
J gene: TRBJ1-5

CDR3 protein: CAIRDRVNEQFF
CDR3 length: 12
V gene: TRBV10-3
J gene: TRBJ2-1

CDR3 protein: CASSFRQIYSNQPQHF
CDR3 length: 16
V gene: TRBV19
J gene: TRBJ1-5

CDR3 protein: CAIADRGGDEQYF
CDR3 length: 13
V gene: TRBV19
J gene: TRBJ2-7

CDR3 protein: CASSLPVQRGQPQHF
CDR3 length: 15
V gene: TRBV6-6
J gene: TRBJ1-5

CDR3 protein: CASADSITGNQPQHF
CDR3 length: 15
V gene: TRBV11-2
J gene: TRBJ1-5

CDR3 protein: CASSEPAGGQAGSYEQYF
CDR3 length: 18
V gene: TRBV6-1
J gene: TRBJ2-7

CDR3 protein: CASSATGGSSPLHF
CDR3 length: 14
V gene: TRBV19
J gene: TRBJ1-6

CDR3 protein: CASKTGPQETQYF
CDR3 length: 13
V gene: TRBV2
J gene: TRBJ2-5

CDR3 protein: CATGQGGTEAFF
CDR3 length: 12
V gene: TRBV28
J gene: TRBJ1-1

CDR3 protein: CASSLAGTGLQETQYF
CDR3 length: 16
V gene: TRBV28
J gene: TRBJ2-5

CDR3 protein: CASSLAIIAGNIQYF
CDR3 length: 15
V gene: TRBV7-2
J gene: TRBJ2-4

CDR3 protein: CASSPQRGMETQYF
CDR3 length: 14
V gene: TRBV7-6
J gene: TRBJ2-5

CDR3 protein: CASSPTEHYGYTF
CDR3 length: 13
V gene: TRBV28
J gene: TRBJ1-2

CDR3 protein: CAWSQGRYEGYTF
CDR3 length: 13
V gene: TRBV30
J gene: TRBJ1-2

CDR3 protein: CASSFGGFEQYF
CDR3 length: 12
V gene: TRBV11-3
J gene: TRBJ2-7

CDR3 protein: CASSSSDRENIQYF
CDR3 length: 14
V gene: TRBV7-9
J gene: TRBJ2-4

CDR3 protein: CASSQDGLAGVPDTQYF
CDR3 length: 17
V gene: TRBV4-3
J gene: TRBJ2-3

CDR3 protein: CASSLFGAGQGSSTDTQYF
CDR3 length: 19
V gene: TRBV28
J gene: TRBJ2-3

CDR3 protein: CASSQASSGVYNEQFF
CDR3 length: 16
V gene: TRBV4-1
J gene: TRBJ2-1

CDR3 protein: CASSQATRRAQETQYF
CDR3 length: 16
V gene: TRBV5-1
J gene: TRBJ2-5

CDR3 protein: CAIIATWGNEQYF
CDR3 length: 13
V gene: TRBV10-3
J gene: TRBJ2-7

CDR3 protein: CASSLGGATDTQYF
CDR3 length: 14
V gene: TRBV11-3
J gene: TRBJ2-3

CDR3 protein: CASSPGQGPYEQYF
CDR3 length: 14
V gene: TRBV7-3
J gene: TRBJ2-7

CDR3 protein: CASSKDRGPGELFF
CDR3 length: 14
V gene: TRBV5-4
J gene: TRBJ2-2

CDR3 protein: CASSLQGRVPLHF
CDR3 length: 13
V gene: TRBV7-2
J gene: TRBJ1-6

CDR3 protein: CASRDRGRETQYF
CDR3 length: 13
V gene: TRBV19
J gene: TRBJ2-5

CDR3 protein: CASSFPQGDTEAFF
CDR3 length: 14
V gene: TRBV7-2
J gene: TRBJ1-1

CDR3 protein: CASSPRDGLDTQYF
CDR3 length: 14
V gene: TRBV6-5
J gene: TRBJ2-3